The clone carrying this TCR beta chain was seen ten or more times. The antigen is unknown. This entry comes from a study of T cells after yellow fever vaccination. Study conclusions and caveats: Researchers report a weaker secondary response that nonetheless peaked faster, day 5 versus 15. In post-booster samples, most primary-vaccination clones reappeared (around 95% CD4, nearly 90% CD8). Sorted repertoires could include abundant contaminating clonotypes from bulk cells.

A 5'RACE template-switching step, the method used to make TCR cDNA, added a universal primer site and UMIs. Each CDR3 protein is one row after TCRdb ran MiXCR on the 5' RACE reads. The table includes a few hundred thousand distinct CDR3 sequences, roughly 10% detected once. The germline V gene encodes CDR1 LGHDT and CDR2 YNNKEL (reference sequence). Trimming shortened V by 1 base and J by 8 bases, and 3 bases separated the two germline ends. The CDR3 spans 12 residues. The TCR sequence derives from a young man who received the YFV17D yellow fever vaccine. The sample here was PBMCs, taken on the day of the first yellow fever vaccination. The J gene is TRBJ1-6, the V gene TRBV3-1; no clear D gene. This CDR3 is CASSQGDSPLHF. The CDR3 bases are TGTGCCAGCAGCCAAGGAGATTCACCCCTCCACTTT.